Listed below are T cell receptor beta chains from one sample, sequenced in a study of early T cells in non-severe SARS-CoV-2 infection. TCRdb re-called the 5' RACE reads through MiXCR, storing one row per CDR3 protein. The data hold about 69,000 distinct CDR3 sequences, with about 4.9% observed a single time. Source: whole blood, taken at baseline. All receptors come from an adult who was a healthcare worker with PCR-confirmed SARS-CoV-2 infection or an uninfected control (not recorded which). The donor label of this sample is uncertain. CDR3s include the opening cysteine and the closing phenylalanine or tryptophan. The D gene is left open where the match is weak. A clone size is listed for some rows: how often the clone was seen (once, few, many), or a class if it is expanded.

cdr3_length	v_call	j_call	clone_size	d_call	cdr3_aa	cdr3_nt
16	TRBV12-2	TRBJ2-7	few	-	CASRPIPGTHNYEQYF	TGTGCAAGTCGACCCATCCCCGGGACACACAACTACGAGCAGTACTTC
15	TRBV5-4	TRBJ1-4	many	TRBD1	CASSLNQGENEKLFF	TGTGCCAGCAGCTTAAATCAGGGGGAAAATGAAAAACTGTTTTTT
13	TRBV6-2/TRBV6-3	TRBJ1-2	many	-	CASSRTGSFGYTF	TGTGCCAGCAGCCGGACGGGTTCCTTCGGCTACACCTTC
17	TRBV18	TRBJ2-3	-	TRBD2	CASSLGLAGVRTDTQYF	TGTGCCAGCTCATTGGGACTAGCGGGGGTTCGCACAGATACGCAGTATTTT
15	TRBV10-1	TRBJ2-3	many	-	CASRKGGAGTDTQYF	TGCGCCAGCAGGAAAGGGGGGGCCGGCACAGATACGCAGTATTTT
12	TRBV7-9	TRBJ2-1	-	-	CASNSIDNEQFF	TGTGCCAGCAACTCGATAGACAATGAGCAGTTCTTC
15	TRBV19	TRBJ1-5	many	TRBD1	CASSTWTGRNQPQHF	TGTGCCAGTAGTACCTGGACAGGACGCAATCAGCCCCAGCATTTT
15	TRBV28	TRBJ2-5	many	-	CASSLMDLSLETQYF	TGTGCCAGCAGTTTAATGGACCTCTCCCTAGAGACCCAGTACTTC
12	TRBV29-1	TRBJ1-2	many	-	CSVEGGAYGYTF	TGCAGCGTTGAGGGGGGAGCCTATGGCTACACCTTC
13	TRBV12-3/TRBV12-4	TRBJ2-1	many	-	CASSLGRYNEQFF	TGTGCCAGCAGTTTAGGGAGGTACAATGAGCAGTTCTTC
11	TRBV20-1	TRBJ2-5	few	-	CSAEYQETQYF	TGCAGTGCGGAATATCAAGAGACCCAGTACTTC
15	TRBV27	TRBJ2-3	-	TRBD2	CASSSGGSPVDTQYF	TGTGCCAGCAGTTCCGGGGGGTCTCCTGTAGATACGCAGTATTTT
15	TRBV7-9	TRBJ1-4	-	-	CASSLGHAPNEKLFF	TGTGCCAGCAGCTTAGGACACGCCCCTAATGAAAAACTGTTTTTT
13	TRBV12-3/TRBV12-4	TRBJ2-3	-	-	CASSPGGTGTQYF	TGTGCCAGCAGTCCCGGGGGCACTGGAACGCAGTATTTT
12	TRBV6-5	TRBJ2-2	many	-	CASRRGSGELFF	TGTGCCAGTAGACGGGGGTCCGGGGAGCTGTTTTTT
14	TRBV11-2	TRBJ1-6	many	-	CASSPGVYNSPLHF	TGTGCCAGCAGCCCGGGGGTCTATAATTCACCCCTCCACTTT
12	TRBV18	TRBJ1-4	many	-	CASSSSGEKLFF	TGTGCCAGCTCATCCTCCGGTGAAAAACTGTTTTTT
13	TRBV4-3	TRBJ1-1	-	-	CVSAGAWDTEAFF	TGCGTCAGCGCGGGTGCCTGGGACACTGAAGCTTTCTTT
15	TRBV10-3	TRBJ1-5	few	-	CATSFDRQSNQPQHF	TGTGCCACCTCTTTCGACAGACAGAGCAATCAGCCCCAGCATTTT
11	TRBV6-6	TRBJ2-7	-	TRBD2	CASSRTSEQYF	TGTGCCAGCAGCAGGACTAGCGAGCAGTACTTC
14	TRBV30	TRBJ2-1	many	TRBD2	CAWSPQRGYNEQFF	TGTGCCTGGAGCCCCCAGCGGGGGTACAATGAGCAGTTCTTC
15	TRBV12-3/TRBV12-4	TRBJ2-1	few	-	CASSPTGLENNEQFF	TGTGCCAGCAGTCCTACAGGGTTAGAGAACAATGAGCAGTTCTTC
14	TRBV4-1	TRBJ1-2	-	-	CASSQDLRTYVNSF	TGCGCCAGCAGCCAAGATCTTAGGACATACGTAAATTCCTTC